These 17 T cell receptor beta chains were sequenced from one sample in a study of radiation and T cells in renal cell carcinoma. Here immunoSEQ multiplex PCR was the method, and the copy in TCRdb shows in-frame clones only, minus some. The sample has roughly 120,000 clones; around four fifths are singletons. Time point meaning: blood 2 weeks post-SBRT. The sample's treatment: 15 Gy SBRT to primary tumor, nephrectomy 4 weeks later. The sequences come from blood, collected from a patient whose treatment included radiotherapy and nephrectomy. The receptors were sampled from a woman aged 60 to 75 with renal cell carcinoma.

Here the CDR3 reads CASIPGAASGANVLTF. Written as DNA, the CDR3 is TGTGCCAGCATCCCGGGGGCTGCCTCTGGGGCCAACGTCCTGACTTTC. This chain links TRBV7-2 with TRBJ2-6; the D gene could be TRBD1 or TRBD2 (6 bases each). The CDR3 runs 16 residues. V shed 7 bases and J shed 0 bases, with 13 bases lying between them. Germline V gene data show CDR1 as SGHTA and CDR2 as FQGNSA.

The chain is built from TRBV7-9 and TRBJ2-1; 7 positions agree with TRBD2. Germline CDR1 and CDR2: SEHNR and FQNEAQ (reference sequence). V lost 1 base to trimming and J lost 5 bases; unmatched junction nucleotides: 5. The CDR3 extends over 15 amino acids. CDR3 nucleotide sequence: TGTGCCAGCAGCTTAGGGCTAGCGGAGGACAATGAGCAGTTCTTC. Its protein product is CASSLGLAEDNEQFF.

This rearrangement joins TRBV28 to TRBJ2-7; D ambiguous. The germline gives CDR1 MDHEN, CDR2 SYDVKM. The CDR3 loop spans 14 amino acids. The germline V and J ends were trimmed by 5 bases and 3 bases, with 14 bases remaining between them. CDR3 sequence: CASSPTLGSYEQYF. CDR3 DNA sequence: TGTGCCAGCAGTCCCACTCTGGGCAGCTACGAGCAGTACTTC.

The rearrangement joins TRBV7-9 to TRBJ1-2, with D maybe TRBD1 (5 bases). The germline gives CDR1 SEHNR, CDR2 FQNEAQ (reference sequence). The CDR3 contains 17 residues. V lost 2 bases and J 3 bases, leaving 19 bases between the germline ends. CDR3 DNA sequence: TGTGCCAGCAGCTTACTCCCCCTTGACAGCCCGTACTATGGCTACACCTTC. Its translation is CASSLLPLDSPYYGYTF.

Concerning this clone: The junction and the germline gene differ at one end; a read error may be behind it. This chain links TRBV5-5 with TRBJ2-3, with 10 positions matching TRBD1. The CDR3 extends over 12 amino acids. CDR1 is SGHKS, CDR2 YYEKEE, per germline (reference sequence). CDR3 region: CASSQGQGGGIF. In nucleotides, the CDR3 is TGTGCCAGCAGCCAAGGACAGGGGGGCGGGATTTTT.

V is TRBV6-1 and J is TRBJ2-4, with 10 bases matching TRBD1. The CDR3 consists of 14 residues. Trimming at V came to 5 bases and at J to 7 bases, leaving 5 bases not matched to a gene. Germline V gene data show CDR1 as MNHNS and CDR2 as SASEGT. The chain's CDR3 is CASSSDRGHNIQYF. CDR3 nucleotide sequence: TGTGCCAGCAGTTCAGACAGGGGGCATAACATTCAGTACTTC.

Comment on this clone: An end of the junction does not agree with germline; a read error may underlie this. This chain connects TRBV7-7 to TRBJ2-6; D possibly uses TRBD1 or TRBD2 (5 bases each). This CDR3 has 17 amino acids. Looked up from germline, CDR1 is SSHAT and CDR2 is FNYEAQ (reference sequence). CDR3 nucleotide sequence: TGTGCTAGCAGCTTAGGGACCGCGAGCTCTGGGGCCAACGTCCTGACTTTC. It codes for CASSLGTASSGANVLTF.

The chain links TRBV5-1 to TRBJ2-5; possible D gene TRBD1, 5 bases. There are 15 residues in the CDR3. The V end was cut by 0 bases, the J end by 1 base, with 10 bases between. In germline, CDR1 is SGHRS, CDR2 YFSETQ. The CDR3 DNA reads TGCGCCAGCAGCTTGGAGATACAGGCCCAAGAGACCCAGTACTTC. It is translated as CASSLEIQAQETQYF.

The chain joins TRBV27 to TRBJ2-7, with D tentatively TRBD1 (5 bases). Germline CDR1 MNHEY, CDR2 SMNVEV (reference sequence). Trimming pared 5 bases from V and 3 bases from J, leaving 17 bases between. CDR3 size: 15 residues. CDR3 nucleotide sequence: TGTGCCAGCAGTCCTGGAAGGGGCTCCTACTACGAGCAGTACTTC. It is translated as CASSPGRGSYYEQYF.

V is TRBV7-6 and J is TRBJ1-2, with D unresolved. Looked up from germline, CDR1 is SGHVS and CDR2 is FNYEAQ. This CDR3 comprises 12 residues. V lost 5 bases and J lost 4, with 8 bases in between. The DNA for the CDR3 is TGTGCCAGCAGCACCAACAGCTATGGCTACACCTTC. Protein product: CASSTNSYGYTF.

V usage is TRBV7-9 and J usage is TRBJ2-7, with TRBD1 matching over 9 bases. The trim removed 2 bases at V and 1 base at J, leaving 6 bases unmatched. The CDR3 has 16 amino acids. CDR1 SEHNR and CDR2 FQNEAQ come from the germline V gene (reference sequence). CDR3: CASSLLGTGTSYEQYF. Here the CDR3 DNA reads TGTGCCAGCAGCTTACTCGGGACAGGGACGTCCTACGAGCAGTACTTC. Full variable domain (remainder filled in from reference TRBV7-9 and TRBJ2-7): DTGVSQNPRHKITKRGQNVTFRCDPISEHNRLYWYRQTLGQGPEFLTYFQNEAQLEKSRLLSDRFSAERPKGSFSTLEIQRTEQGDSAMYLCASSLLGTGTSYEQYFGPGTRLTVT.

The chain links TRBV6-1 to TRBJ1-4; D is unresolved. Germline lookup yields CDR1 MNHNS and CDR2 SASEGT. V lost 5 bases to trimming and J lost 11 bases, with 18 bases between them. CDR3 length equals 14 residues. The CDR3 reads CASSPRTDLGKLFF. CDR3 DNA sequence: TGTGCCAGCAGTCCCCGGACTGACTTGGGGAAACTGTTTTTT.

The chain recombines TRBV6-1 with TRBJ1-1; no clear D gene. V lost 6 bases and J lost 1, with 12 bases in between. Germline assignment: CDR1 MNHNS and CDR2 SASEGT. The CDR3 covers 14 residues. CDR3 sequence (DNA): TGTGCCAGCAGCCCCCGTCGGAGGAACACTGAAGCTTTCTTT. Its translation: CASSPRRRNTEAFF.

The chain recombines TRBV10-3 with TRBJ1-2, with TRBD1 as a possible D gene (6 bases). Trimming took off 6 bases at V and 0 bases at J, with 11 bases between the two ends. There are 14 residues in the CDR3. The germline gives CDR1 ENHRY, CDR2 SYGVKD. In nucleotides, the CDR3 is TGTGCCATCAGGGAGGACAGTTCTAACTATGGCTACACCTTC. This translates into CAIREDSSNYGYTF.

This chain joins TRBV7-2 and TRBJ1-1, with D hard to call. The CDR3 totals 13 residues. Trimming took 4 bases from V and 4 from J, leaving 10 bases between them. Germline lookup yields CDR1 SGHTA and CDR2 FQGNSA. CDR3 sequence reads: CASSSGWGTEAFF. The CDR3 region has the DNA TGTGCCAGCAGCTCCGGATGGGGCACTGAAGCTTTCTTT.

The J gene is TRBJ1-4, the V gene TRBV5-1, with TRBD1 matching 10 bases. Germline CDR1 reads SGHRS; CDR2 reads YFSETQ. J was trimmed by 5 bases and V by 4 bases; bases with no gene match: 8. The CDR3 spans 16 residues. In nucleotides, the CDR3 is TGCGCCAGCAGCCCAGGCCCGGGACAGGGGAATGAAAAACTGTTTTTT. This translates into CASSPGPGQGNEKLFF.

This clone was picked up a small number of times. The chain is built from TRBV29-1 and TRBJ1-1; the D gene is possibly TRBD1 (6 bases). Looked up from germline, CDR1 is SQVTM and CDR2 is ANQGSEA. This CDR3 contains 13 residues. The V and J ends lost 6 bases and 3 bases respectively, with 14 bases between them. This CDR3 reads CSVADRPDTEAFF. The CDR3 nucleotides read TGCAGCGTGGCCGACAGGCCGGACACTGAAGCTTTCTTT.